The 6 T cell receptor beta chains below all came from one sample that was sequenced in a study of blood T cell repertoires in COVID-19 (dated by TCRdb to 2019 to 2021). Receptor amplification or capture employed the immunoSEQ multiplex PCR assay. Drawn from immuneACCESS, this table holds only the in-frame rearrangements with V and J called that TCRdb kept. Clones are partly lost; checked studies trace under half to an unresolved V gene and leave the rest unexplained. Present in this sample are fewer than 350,000 clones, approximately 91% of which were seen just once. Approximately 4.7% of the sample rests with the top ten. Material for sequencing was PBMCs or T cells enriched from blood (not recorded which). These receptors came from a man in his sixties who had recovered from COVID-19.

V usage is TRBV7-3 and J usage is TRBJ2-3, with a possible D match to TRBD2 (6 bases). CDR1 is SGHTA, CDR2 FQGTGA, per germline. This CDR3 has 13 amino acids. Trimming removed 4 bases at V and 4 bases at J, with 9 bases between. The CDR3 region has the DNA TGTGCCAGCAGCTCAGGGAGGTCAGATACGCAGTATTTT. It translates to CASSSGRSDTQYF.

The chain is built from TRBV7-8 and TRBJ1-2; D is undetermined. CDR1 SGHVS and CDR2 FQNEAQ come from the germline V gene. This CDR3 contains 13 residues. Trimming left V 4 bases short and J 4 bases short, with 10 bases between. For the CDR3, the DNA is TGTGCCAGCAGCTCCAAAATGAGCTATGGCTACACCTTC. It is translated as CASSSKMSYGYTF. Combining the CDR3 with reference TRBV7-8 and TRBJ1-2 gives the whole variable domain GAGVSQSPRYKVAKRGQDVALRCDPISGHVSLFWYQQALGQGPEFLTYFQNEAQLDKSGLPSDRFFAERPEGSVSTLKIQRTQQEDSAVYLCASSSKMSYGYTFGSGTRLTVV.

The chain employs TRBV19 and TRBJ1-5, with D maybe TRBD1 (6 bases). This CDR3 has 16 residues. The V and J ends lost 6 bases and 1 base respectively, with 16 bases between them. Germline CDR1 LNHDA, CDR2 SQIVND (reference sequence). CDR3 sequence (DNA): TGTGCCAGTAGCGCCCAGGGGATACTAAGCAATCAGCCCCAGCATTTT. This encodes CASSAQGILSNQPQHF.

The rearrangement uses TRBV5-6 and TRBJ2-7; the match to TRBD1 covers 8 bases. The CDR3 has 14 amino acids. From germline, CDR1 is SGHDT and CDR2 YYEEEE. Trimming removed 6 bases from V and 3 bases from J; junction bases left unmatched: 8. The CDR3: CASTPATGGYEQYF. CDR3 bases: TGTGCCAGCACCCCGGCTACAGGGGGCTACGAGCAGTACTTC. Full variable domain (rest looked up from reference TRBV5-6 and TRBJ2-7): DAGVTQSPTHLIKTRGQQVTLRCSPKSGHDTVSWYQQALGQGPQFIFQYYEEEERQRGNFPDRFSGHQFPNYSSELNVNALLLGDSALYLCASTPATGGYEQYFGPGTRLTVT.

This chain joins TRBV10-3 and TRBJ2-7, with 10 bases that match TRBD2. V was pared by 6 bases and J by 2 bases, with 4 bases of the junction left unmatched. The CDR3 covers 14 residues. Germline V CDR1 and CDR2: ENHRY, SYGVKD. CDR3 protein: CAIRRTSGPYEQYF. In DNA form, the CDR3 reads TGTGCCATCAGGCGGACTAGCGGTCCCTACGAGCAGTACTTC.

Regarding this clone: Distinct nucleotide sequences in the sample also encode this CDR3. The chain uses TRBV25-1 and TRBJ2-7; D remains ambiguous. The V gene's germline CDR1 is MGHDK and CDR2 SYGVNS. V gave up 4 bases and J gave up 0 bases, with 4 bases separating them. The CDR3 extends over 12 amino acids. DNA for the CDR3: TGTGCCAGCAGTGCGTACTCCTACGAGCAGTACTTC. This sequence encodes CASSAYSYEQYF.